One sample yielded the 26 T cell receptor beta chains listed below, sequenced in a study of T cell changes during pregnancy in multiple sclerosis (dated by TCRdb to the late 2010s). The library was prepared using the immunoSEQ multiplex PCR assay. The table comes from immuneACCESS by way of TCRdb, which keeps in-frame sequences with V and J called. Part of the clones is missing from these tables; in studies checked, under half for an unresolved V gene and the rest for unknown reasons. This sample has some 81,000 clones in its table, and 75% to 90% of those were observed once. The ten most abundant clones make up over 1.5% of the sample. Sequences were derived from peripheral blood, sampled before pregnancy. These TCRs come from a female donor with multiple sclerosis, enrolled in a pregnancy study.

The chain combines TRBV5-1 with TRBJ2-5, with 8 positions matching TRBD1. CDR1 and CDR2 (germline): SGHRS, YFSETQ. The CDR3 is 15 amino acids. Unmatched junction bases numbered 9, after V lost 4 bases and J lost 4 bases. The CDR3 nucleotides read TGCGCCAGCAGCCCAATGGGTGGACAGGGAGAGACCCAGTACTTC. Its translation is CASSPMGGQGETQYF.

The chain couples TRBV29-1 to TRBJ1-2; TRBD1 agrees at 8 bases. The CDR3 is 13 residues long. The germline V gene has CDR1 SQVTM and CDR2 ANQGSEA. Trimming took 6 bases from V and 4 from J; bases not matched to a gene: 7. Written as DNA, the CDR3 is TGCAGCGTCCACCAGGGGGCCGGCTATGGCTACACCTTC. Translating it yields CSVHQGAGYGYTF.

The CDR3 here is CASGRDRESSPLHF. In DNA, the CDR3 is TGTGCCAGCGGAAGGGACAGGGAATCTTCACCCCTCCACTTT. The chain links TRBV27 to TRBJ1-6; 9 bases fit TRBD1. The CDR3 totals 14 residues. J was trimmed by 9 bases and V by 8 bases; bases with no gene match: 8. Per the germline V gene, CDR1 is MNHEY and CDR2 is SMNVEV (reference sequence).

This chain joins TRBV28 and TRBJ1-5, with D unresolved. CDR1 is MDHEN, CDR2 SYDVKM, per germline. The CDR3 has 16 amino acids. The V end lost 2 bases, the J end lost 0 bases, and 11 bases lay between the germline ends. The CDR3 sequence is CASSLIAGLSNQPQHF. The CDR3 bases are TGTGCCAGCAGTTTAATCGCGGGCCTTAGCAATCAGCCCCAGCATTTT.

The chain recombines TRBV5-8 with TRBJ2-2; maybe TRBD1 (5 bases). Germline assignment: CDR1 SGHTS and CDR2 YDEGEE. CDR3 size: 16 residues. The V end was cut by 2 bases, the J end by 0 bases, with 11 bases between. The CDR3 region is CASSFQGPANTGELFF. CDR3 nucleotide sequence: TGTGCCAGCAGCTTTCAGGGCCCAGCGAACACCGGGGAGCTGTTTTTT.

The chain recombines TRBV6-5 with TRBJ2-1; the match to TRBD1 covers 8 bases. The V gene end was trimmed by 4 bases and the J gene end by 8 bases; junction bases not matched to a gene: 10. CDR3 length: 15 residues. Germline V gene data show CDR1 as MNHEY and CDR2 as SVGAGI. As DNA, the CDR3 is TGTGCCAGCAGTTTTTCCACAGGGGGATCGGATGAGCAGTTCTTC. This gives the protein CASSFSTGGSDEQFF.

The chain employs TRBV7-2 and TRBJ2-5; 10 nucleotides agree with TRBD2. The germline CDR1 and CDR2 sequences are SGHTA and FQGNSA. Trimming took 2 bases from V and 5 from J; bases not matched to a gene: 8. The CDR3 has 16 residues. The CDR3 nucleotides are TGTGCCAGCAGCTTACTAAGCGGGGGGGGCGGTGAGACCCAGTACTTC. It yields the protein CASSLLSGGGGETQYF.

The chain recombines TRBV15 with TRBJ2-1, with 9 bases lining up with TRBD2. The trim removed 1 base at V and 1 base at J, leaving 8 bases unmatched. The CDR3 is 18 residues long. Germline CDR1 is LNHNV and CDR2 is YYDKDF (reference sequence). CDR3 nucleotide sequence: TGTGCCACCAGCAGAGTTGGGCCAGCGGGGGGATCCTACAATGAGCAGTTCTTC. Amino acid sequence: CATSRVGPAGGSYNEQFF.

This clone was seen a handful of times. The rearrangement links TRBV9 to TRBJ1-1; no reliable D call. V lost 2 bases and J lost 4, with 9 bases in between. This CDR3 region has 13 residues. Germline V gives CDR1 SGDLS, CDR2 YYNGEE. For the CDR3, the DNA is TGTGCCAGCAGCGTCTCTCGGAGCACTGAAGCTTTCTTT. This translates into CASSVSRSTEAFF.

CDR3 nucleotide sequence: TGTGCCAGCAGTTTACCGAGGGTCTATGGCTACACCTTC. It is translated as CASSLPRVYGYTF. The chain is built from TRBV28 and TRBJ1-2; no clear D. The length of the CDR3 is 13 residues. The V end was cut by 2 bases, the J end by 4 bases, with 8 bases between. The germline V gene encodes CDR1 MDHEN and CDR2 SYDVKM.

The V and J genes are TRBV6-5 and TRBJ2-7; TRBD1 agrees at 7 bases. The CDR3 covers 13 residues. Trimming at V came to 5 bases and at J to 5 bases, leaving 6 bases not matched to a gene. Germline V gene data show CDR1 as MNHEY and CDR2 as SVGAGI. The CDR3 sequence: CASSPWTGHEQYF. The CDR3 DNA reads TGTGCCAGCAGTCCCTGGACAGGACACGAGCAGTACTTC.

The V call is TRBV6-1, the J call TRBJ2-1, with 7 bases lining up with TRBD1. This CDR3 is built from 15 residues. Germline V lookup: CDR1 MNHNS, CDR2 SASEGT. The ends lost 5 bases at V and 4 bases at J; junction bases unmatched: 8. The CDR3 bases are TGTGCCAGCAGTTTAGGGGGCAGGAGTTACAATGAGCAGTTCTTC. It encodes CASSLGGRSYNEQFF.

The chain employs TRBV30 and TRBJ1-1, with 9 positions matching TRBD1. Unmatched junction bases numbered 8, after V lost 6 bases and J lost 6 bases. The germline V gene encodes CDR1 GTSNPN and CDR2 SVGIG (reference sequence). The CDR3 spans 13 residues. The CDR3 reads CACQDRGKPEAFF. The CDR3 DNA reads as TGTGCCTGCCAGGACAGGGGCAAGCCTGAAGCTTTCTTT.

The CDR3 sequence: CASSRDNYYEQYF. In DNA, the CDR3 is TGTGCCAGCAGCCGGGACAACTATTACGAGCAGTACTTC. The rearrangement links TRBV11-1 to TRBJ2-7, with D perhaps TRBD1 (6 bases). The CDR3 length is 13 residues. In germline, CDR1 is SGHAT, CDR2 FQDESV (reference sequence). V was cut by 5 bases and J by 4 bases, with 12 bases left in between.

CDR3 in amino acids: CASSEQEDTEAFF. The CDR3 region has the DNA TGTGCCAGCAGCGAGCAGGAGGACACTGAAGCTTTCTTT. The chain carries TRBV9 and TRBJ1-1, with D hard to call. The CDR3 is made up of 13 amino acids. Germline lookup yields CDR1 SGDLS and CDR2 YYNGEE. Trimming left V 3 bases short and J 3 bases short, with 9 bases between. Using reference TRBV9 and TRBJ1-1 for the parts outside the CDR3, the full variable domain is DSGVTQTPKHLITATGQRVTLRCSPRSGDLSVYWYQQSLDQGLQFLIQYYNGEERAKGNILERFSAQQFPDLHSELNLSSLELGDSALYFCASSEQEDTEAFFGQGTRLTVV.

V gene TRBV6-5 combines with J gene TRBJ1-5; 7 bases match TRBD1. This CDR3 is built from 15 residues. V lost 8 bases and J lost 4; bases outside the gene matches: 11. From germline, CDR1 is MNHEY and CDR2 SVGAGI. CDR3 sequence reads: CASHDMTGLNQPQHF. Written as DNA, the CDR3 is TGTGCCAGCCATGACATGACAGGGCTTAATCAGCCCCAGCATTTT.

J is TRBJ1-3 and V is TRBV7-2; 7 nucleotides line up with TRBD1. The J segment lost 4 bases and the V segment lost 7 bases, leaving 7 bases of the junction unmatched. The CDR3 sequence is 14 residues long. The germline V gene encodes CDR1 SGHTA and CDR2 FQGNSA. The CDR3 sequence is CASTRDRVGNTIYF. CDR3 bases: TGTGCCAGCACTCGTGACAGGGTCGGAAACACCATATATTTT.

The chain is built from TRBV11-2 and TRBJ2-7, with 7 bases identical to TRBD2. The V and J ends lost 3 bases and 3 bases, in that order; junction bases with no gene match: 5. The CDR3 is made up of 14 amino acids. Germline values: CDR1 SGHAT, CDR2 FQNNGV. The CDR3, as DNA: TGTGCCAGCAGCTTCGGGACTACACACTACGAGCAGTACTTC. Translating it yields CASSFGTTHYEQYF. Drawing the rest from reference TRBV11-2 and TRBJ2-7, the complete variable domain is EAGVAQSPRYKIIEKRQSVAFWCNPISGHATLYWYQQILGQGPKLLIQFQNNGVVDDSQLPKDRFSAERLKGVDSTLKIQPAKLEDSAVYLCASSFGTTHYEQYFGPGTRLTVT.

The gene calls are TRBV9 and TRBJ2-7; D perhaps matches TRBD1 (6 bases). Germline V gene lookup returns CDR1 SGDLS and CDR2 YYNGEE. Trimming removed 2 bases at V and 5 bases at J, with 11 bases between. CDR3 size: 13 residues. Here the CDR3 reads CASSVAQGDEQYF. CDR3 DNA: TGTGCCAGCAGCGTGGCACAGGGCGACGAGCAGTACTTC.

There are a few counts of this clone. The chain is built from TRBV6-6 and TRBJ1-5; D gene uncertain. CDR3 length: 14 residues. V lost 2 bases to trimming and J lost 4 bases, with 9 bases between them. Germline loops: CDR1 MNHNY, CDR2 SVGAGI (reference sequence). CDR3 in DNA: TGTGCCAGCAGTTACAGGAGGGATAATCAGCCCCAGCATTTT. This codes for CASSYRRDNQPQHF.

The V gene is TRBV5-6, the J gene TRBJ1-2, with D unclear. The germline gives CDR1 SGHDT, CDR2 YYEEEE. CDR3 size: 14 residues. Trimming took off 4 bases at V and 8 bases at J, with 18 bases between the two ends. The CDR3, as DNA: TGTGCCAGCAGCCCCATTCAGGATCGGAGGGGCTACACCTTC. Translating it yields CASSPIQDRRGYTF. Full variable domain (rest looked up from reference TRBV5-6 and TRBJ1-2): DAGVTQSPTHLIKTRGQQVTLRCSPKSGHDTVSWYQQALGQGPQFIFQYYEEEERQRGNFPDRFSGHQFPNYSSELNVNALLLGDSALYLCASSPIQDRRGYTFGSGTRLTVV.

The chain employs TRBV9 and TRBJ1-1; a weak D match, TRBD1 (6 bases). V was shortened by 0 bases and J by 12 bases, with 27 bases between the two germline ends. The CDR3 contains 17 residues. From germline, CDR1 is SGDLS and CDR2 YYNGEE. CDR3 protein: CASSVDPGAGAILNTFF. DNA of the CDR3: TGTGCCAGCAGCGTAGATCCGGGTGCGGGGGCCATTCTCAATACTTTCTTT.

The chain is built from TRBV9 and TRBJ2-7; the D gene is possibly TRBD1 (6 bases). Germline-derived CDR1 and CDR2 are SGDLS and YYNGEE. V lost 4 bases to trimming and J lost 4 bases, with 15 bases between them. The CDR3 has 14 residues. CDR3 region: CASSLQGSSYEQYF. The CDR3, as DNA: TGTGCCAGCAGCCTACAGGGATCCTCGTACGAGCAGTACTTC.

This clone was seen a single time. V usage is TRBV10-2 and J usage is TRBJ2-7, with a weak D call TRBD2 (6 bases). This CDR3 spans 11 amino acids. From germline, CDR1 is WSHSY and CDR2 SAAADI. V dropped 4 bases and J dropped 7 bases, with 8 bases sitting between them. The chain's CDR3 is CASSASGEQYF. The CDR3 nucleotides read TGCGCCAGCAGTGCCAGCGGGGAGCAGTACTTC.

V usage is TRBV15 and J usage is TRBJ1-4; D is unresolved. V was shortened by 2 bases and J by 7 bases, with 11 bases between the two germline ends. Germline V CDR1 and CDR2: LNHNV, YYDKDF (reference sequence). The CDR3 contains 14 residues. In DNA, the CDR3 is TGTGCCACCAGCAGATTTGGCCAGGCTGAAAAACTGTTTTTT. Protein: CATSRFGQAEKLFF.

The chain joins TRBV18 to TRBJ2-6; D perhaps matches TRBD2 (6 bases). Looked up from germline, CDR1 is KGHSH and CDR2 is LQKENI. Trimming took off 5 bases at V and 4 bases at J, with 9 bases between the two ends. The CDR3 contains 14 residues. The CDR3 nucleotides are TGTGCCAGCTCATGGGGAGGCGGGGCCAACGTCCTGACTTTC. This encodes CASSWGGGANVLTF.